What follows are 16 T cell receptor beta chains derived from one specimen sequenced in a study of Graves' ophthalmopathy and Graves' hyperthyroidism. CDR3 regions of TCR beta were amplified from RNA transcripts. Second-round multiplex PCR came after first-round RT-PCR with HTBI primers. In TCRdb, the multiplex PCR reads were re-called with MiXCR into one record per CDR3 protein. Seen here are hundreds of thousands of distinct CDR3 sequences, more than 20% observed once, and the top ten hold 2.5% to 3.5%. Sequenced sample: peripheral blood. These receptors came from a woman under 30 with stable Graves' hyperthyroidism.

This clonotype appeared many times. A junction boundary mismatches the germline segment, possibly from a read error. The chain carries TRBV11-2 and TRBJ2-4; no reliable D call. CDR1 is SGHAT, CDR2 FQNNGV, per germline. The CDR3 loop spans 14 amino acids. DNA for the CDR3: TGTGCCAGCAGCTTAGATTCGTCCTACAGCATTAAGTACTTC. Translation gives CASSLDSSYSIKYF.

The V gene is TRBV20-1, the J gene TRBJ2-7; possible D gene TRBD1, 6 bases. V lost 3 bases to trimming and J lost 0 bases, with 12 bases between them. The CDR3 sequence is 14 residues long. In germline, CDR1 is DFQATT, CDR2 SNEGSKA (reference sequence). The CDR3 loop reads CSASRDTDSYEQYF. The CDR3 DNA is TGCAGTGCTAGCCGGGACACCGACTCCTACGAGCAGTACTTC.

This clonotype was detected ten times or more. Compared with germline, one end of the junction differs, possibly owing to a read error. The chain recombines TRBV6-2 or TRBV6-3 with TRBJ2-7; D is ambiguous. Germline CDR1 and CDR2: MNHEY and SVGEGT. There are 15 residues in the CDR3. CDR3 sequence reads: CASSYQVRFSYEQHF. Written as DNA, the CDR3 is TGTGCCAGCAGTTACCAAGTCCGTTTTTCCTACGAGCAGCACTTC.

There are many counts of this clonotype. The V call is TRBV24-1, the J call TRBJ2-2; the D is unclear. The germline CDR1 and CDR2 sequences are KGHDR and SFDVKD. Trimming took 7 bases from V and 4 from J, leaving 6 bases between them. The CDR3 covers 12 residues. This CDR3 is CATSRGTGELFF. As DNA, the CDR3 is TGTGCCACCAGCCGAGGCACCGGGGAGCTGTTTTTT.

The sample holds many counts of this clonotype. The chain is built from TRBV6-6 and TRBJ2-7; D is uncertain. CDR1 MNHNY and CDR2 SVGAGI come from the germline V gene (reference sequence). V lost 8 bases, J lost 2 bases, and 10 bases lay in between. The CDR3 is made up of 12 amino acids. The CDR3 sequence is CASRWDTYEQYF. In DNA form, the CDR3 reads TGTGCCAGCCGTTGGGATACCTACGAGCAGTACTTC.

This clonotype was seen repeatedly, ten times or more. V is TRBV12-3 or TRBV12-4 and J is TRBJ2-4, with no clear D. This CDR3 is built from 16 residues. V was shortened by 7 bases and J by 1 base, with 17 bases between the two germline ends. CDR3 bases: TGTGCCAGCAAGGAACGAGGAACTCTGGCCAAAAACATTCAGTACTTC. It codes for CASKERGTLAKNIQYF.

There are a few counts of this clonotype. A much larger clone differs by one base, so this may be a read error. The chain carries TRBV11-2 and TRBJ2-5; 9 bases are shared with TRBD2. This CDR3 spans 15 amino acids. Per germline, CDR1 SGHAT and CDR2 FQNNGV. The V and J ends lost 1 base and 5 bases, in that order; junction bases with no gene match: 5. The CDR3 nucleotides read TGTGCCAGCAGCTTAGGTCCTAGCGGGACTGAGACCCAGTACTTC. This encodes CASSLGPSGTETQYF.

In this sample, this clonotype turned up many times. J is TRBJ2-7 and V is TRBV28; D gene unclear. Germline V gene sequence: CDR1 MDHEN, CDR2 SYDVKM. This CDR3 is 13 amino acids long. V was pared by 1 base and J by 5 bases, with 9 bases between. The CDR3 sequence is CASSLYEVDEQYF. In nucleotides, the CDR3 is TGTGCCAGCAGTTTATATGAGGTGGACGAGCAGTACTTC.

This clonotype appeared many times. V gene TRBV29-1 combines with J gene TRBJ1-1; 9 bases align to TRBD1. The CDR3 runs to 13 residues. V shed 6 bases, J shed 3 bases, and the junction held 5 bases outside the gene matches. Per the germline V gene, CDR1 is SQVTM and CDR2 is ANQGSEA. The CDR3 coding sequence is TGCAGCGTCGCTGACAGGGGGTACACTGAAGCTTTCTTT. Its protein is CSVADRGYTEAFF.

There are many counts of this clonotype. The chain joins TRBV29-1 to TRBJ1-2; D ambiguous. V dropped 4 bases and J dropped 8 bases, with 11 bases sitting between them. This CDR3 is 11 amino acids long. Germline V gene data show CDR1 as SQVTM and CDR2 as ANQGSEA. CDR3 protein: CSVVLGNGYTF. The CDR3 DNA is TGCAGCGTTGTACTCGGGAACGGCTACACCTTC.

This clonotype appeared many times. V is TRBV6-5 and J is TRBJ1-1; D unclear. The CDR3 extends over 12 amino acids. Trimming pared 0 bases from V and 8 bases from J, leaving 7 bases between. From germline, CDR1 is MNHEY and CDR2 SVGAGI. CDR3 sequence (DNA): TGTGCCAGCAGTTACTCGAACCGCGAAGCTTTCTTT. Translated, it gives CASSYSNREAFF.

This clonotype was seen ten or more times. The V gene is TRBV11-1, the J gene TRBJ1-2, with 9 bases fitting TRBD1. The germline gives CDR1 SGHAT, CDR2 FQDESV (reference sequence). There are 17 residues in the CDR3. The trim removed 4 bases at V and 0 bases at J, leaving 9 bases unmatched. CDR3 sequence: CASSSDDRGFPNYGYTF. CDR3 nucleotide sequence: TGTGCCAGCAGCTCGGACGACAGGGGGTTCCCTAACTATGGCTACACCTTC.

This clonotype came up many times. As DNA, the CDR3 is TGCAGCGCCGGGACACTTGATCAGCCCCAGCATTTT. This sequence encodes CSAGTLDQPQHF. This chain links TRBV29-1 with TRBJ1-5; D possibly corresponds to TRBD1 (6 bases). The V gene's germline CDR1 is SQVTM and CDR2 ANQGSEA. Trimming took 7 bases from V and 5 from J, leaving 12 bases between them. The CDR3 totals 12 residues.

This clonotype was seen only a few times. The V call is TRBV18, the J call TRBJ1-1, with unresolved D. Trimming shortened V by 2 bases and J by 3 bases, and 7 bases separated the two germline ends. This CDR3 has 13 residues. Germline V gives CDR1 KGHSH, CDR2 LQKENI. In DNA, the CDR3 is TGTGCCAGCTCACCAGCCTGGGACACTGAAGCTTTCTTT. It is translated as CASSPAWDTEAFF.

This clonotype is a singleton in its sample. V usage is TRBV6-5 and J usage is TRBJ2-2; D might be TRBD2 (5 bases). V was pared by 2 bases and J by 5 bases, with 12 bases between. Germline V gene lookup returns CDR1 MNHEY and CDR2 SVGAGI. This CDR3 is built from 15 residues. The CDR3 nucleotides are TGTGCCAGCAGTTACCCGGGAAGTAAGACCGGGGAGCTGTTTTTT. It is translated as CASSYPGSKTGELFF.

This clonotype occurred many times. The DNA of the CDR3 is TGTGCCAGCGGACTCCCCGGGCTAGATGGAAAGACCCAGTACTTC. It is translated as CASGLPGLDGKTQYF. The chain couples TRBV25-1 to TRBJ2-5; a possible D gene is TRBD2 (5 bases). Trimming took off 8 bases at V and 6 bases at J, with 22 bases between the two ends. Germline V lookup: CDR1 MGHDK, CDR2 SYGVNS. The CDR3 covers 15 residues.